The entry that follows covers one T cell receptor beta chain sequence. Its antigen is unknown. Within one base of it there is no much larger clone, and no base qualities were kept. This entry belongs to a study of long-term antiretroviral therapy in people with HIV (dated by TCRdb to between 2022 and 2023). Study-wide context: The earliest samples were collected about a decade before the 2015 WHO recommendation for immediate ART, when ART was typically delayed until CD4 counts fell. From fewer than 35 adults with confirmed HIV infection, the cohort provided under 200 cryopreserved PBMC samples, gathered serially across a mean of roughly 6 years (range 1-12). Of the 25 to 30 participants with HIV, more than 10 were female. Test extractions of a monoclonal T-cell line alongside 30 to 35 polyclonal samples showed no cross-contamination during QIAcube processing. Whether ART initiation and durable HIV suppression were associated with changes in peripheral blood TRB repertoire composition and diversity was tested in a retrospective serial study. What the authors observed across the whole study: No data were available on ART adherence, viral resistance or therapy changes, limiting inferences about post-ART repertoire changes. Since PBMC availability was limited, sequencing covered only the TCR beta chain, with no alpha chain pairing. Starting ART was linked to a significant rise in TRB diversity, yet even with long-term ART the diversity remained significantly lower than in transplant donor controls. The samples span the years 2004 to 2017, and the ART regimens used at that time may not be as effective as current regimens. The repertoire was dominated across all time points by expanded TRB clones identified before ART initiation, although this dominance was seen to fluctuate and to decrease in many PLHIV after ART. Because pre-ART samples had limited cell numbers, profiling was done on unsorted PBMC rather than on sorted CD4+ and CD8+ T cells. Compared with controls, HIV repertoires had narrower CDR3 length ranges, and the network structure pointed to an antigen-experienced repertoire that shifted only slightly toward naive after ART.

To be included, a participant needed at least one PBMC sample from before ART initiation plus at least two post-ART samples. All participants with HIV were treated in the United States of America. Before DNA extraction, cryopreserved samples containing roughly 0.9-11 million PBMC were thawed and washed. At the time of the earliest PBMC sample, participants with HIV were aged between roughly 23 and 60 years. PBMC samples from each participant spanned 1-4 timepoints before ART initiation and 2-8 timepoints after ART initiation, with a median of 7 samples. For every participant, serial HIV viral load, CD4+ T-cell count, ART history and demographic data were obtained. Genomic DNA was extracted from unsorted PBMC with a Qiagen kit on a QIAcube, with processing performed in batches of 12 samples. The immunoSEQ hsTCRB v3.0 assay was used at survey level resolution for TRB variable region sequencing. The target sequencing depth for TRB was roughly 40,000-50,000 T-cell genomes per sample. TRB libraries were pooled and sequenced on an Illumina MiSeq using a v3 150-cycle kit. Processing in the source paper ran as follows. Analysis of repertoires was carried out in R inside a reproducible Nextflow workflow spanning QC, data transformation and analysis. LymphoSeq2, an R package for AIRR-Seq data exploration, was used to implement custom analyses. Several samples yielding fewer than 5000 total TRB sequences were excluded, leaving about 190 analyzed HIV repertoires. Among the roughly 200 retained HIV repertoires, 55 to 60 were collected before ART initiation and more than 120 after ART initiation. Repertoires were downsampled to 5000 TRB nucleotide sequences, with summary statistics averaged over 100 downsampling iterations. Only TRB sequences with CDR3 regions of at least seven amino acids were retained for analysis. Diversity was assessed using a clonality score derived from Shannon entropy and using the Gini coefficient. In the repertoire networks, any two of the top 5000 CDR3 amino acid sequences were linked whenever the two sequences differed by an edit distance of one. For TRB CDR3 amino acid sequences, GLIPH2 was used to predict antigen specificity groups and MHC restriction. CDR3 amino acid sequences were matched against VDJdb and McPAS-TCR to flag known CMV, EBV, HIV or tissue antigen associations. Pre-ART, post-ART and control groups were compared with Wilcoxon signed-rank tests and Holm-Bonferroni correction. TCRdb re-hosts the immuneACCESS table, in-frame sequences only. Its copies lack some clones; in the studies checked, an unresolved V gene accounts for under half of them, and the cause for the rest is not known. From that table come the V and J calls and clone size; the DNA was used to work out D and trimming. This sample lists over 35,000 clones; roughly 90% were detected once. Together, the top ten hold 3% to 5% of the sample.

The source of this sequence is a woman younger than 30 with HIV. The sample here was unsorted PBMCs, taken just before starting antiretroviral therapy.

The CDR3 reads as follows: CASSSIRDRGNGDEKLFF. The DNA sequence reads TGTGCCAGCAGCTCGATCCGGGACAGGGGCAACGGGGATGAAAAACTGTTTTTT. This receptor chain uses TRBV11-3 and TRBJ1-4; 10 bases in the junction line up with TRBD1. CDR1 and CDR2 (SGHNT, YENEEA) derive from the germline V gene. Its CDR3 holds 18 amino acids, cysteine through phenylalanine. Only the CDR3 DNA stays, 54 bases, in frame from base 1. Compared with germline, V lacks 4 bases and J lacks 6 bases; bases without a gene match: 14.